Listed below are T cell receptor beta chains from one sample, sequenced in a study of shared clonotypes between healthy human individuals. Method: immunoSEQ multiplex PCR; TCRdb's copy keeps in-frame clones and lacks some. The sample contains hundreds of thousands of clones, around 81% of which appear only once. Sequencing was performed on PBMCs. The receptor source for this set is a middle-aged woman in good health. Some clones in this sample may be carry-over from other donors' samples. Both conserved end residues are part of each CDR3. A D gene is named only where the DNA matches it firmly. For some rows the clone size is stated as once, few or many, or as a class when expanded; others skip it.

V	J	size	D	DNA	CDR3
TRBV28	TRBJ1-4	few	NA	TGTGCCAGCAGGCTGCGTCAGGAAAAACTGTTTTTT	CASRLRQEKLFF
TRBV5-1	TRBJ1-5	NA	NA	TGCGCCAGCAGCTTGACGGGGTCGGGGCAGCCCCAGCATTTT	CASSLTGSGQPQHF
TRBV9	TRBJ1-4	NA	TRBD1	TGTGCCAGCAGCCCTCAGGGGGGGGGCAGACTTGCAACTAATGAAAAACTGTTTTTT	CASSPQGGGRLATNEKLFF
TRBV5-8	TRBJ1-2	few	TRBD1	TGTGCCAGCAGCCTATGGGGGACAGGGGATTCCTATGGCTACACCTTC	CASSLWGTGDSYGYTF
TRBV5-4	TRBJ2-7	NA	TRBD2	TGTGCCAGCAGCTTGGGGAGCGGGGACGAGCAGTACTTC	CASSLGSGDEQYF
TRBV19	TRBJ2-1	NA	TRBD2	TGTGCCAGTAGTATTAGTTGGGCGGGACTAGCGTACAATGAGCAGTTCTTC	CASSISWAGLAYNEQFF
TRBV10-3	TRBJ2-7	NA	NA	TGTGCCATCCACCCGGAGGAGTCTGCATCCTACGAGCAGTACTTC	CAIHPEESASYEQYF
TRBV6-4	TRBJ2-2	NA	TRBD2	TGTGCCGGAGGTCCCTCGCTTAGCGGGAGGGGGCGCACCGGGGAGCTGTTTTTT	CAGGPSLSGRGRTGELFF
TRBV2	TRBJ1-1	many	NA	TGTGCCAGCAGTGGAGGGGGCACTGAAGCTTTCTTT	CASSGGGTEAFF
TRBV6-5	TRBJ2-7	NA	TRBD1	TGTGCCAGCCGGGACAGGGGGCCCTACGAGCAGTACTTC	CASRDRGPYEQYF
TRBV30	TRBJ2-7	NA	NA	TGTGCCTGGAGTGCGGGCGGGATCTACGAGCAGTACTTC	CAWSAGGIYEQYF
TRBV5-6	TRBJ2-7	NA	TRBD1	TGTGCCAGCAGCCCACCGCGACAGGGCAGACAAGTCTACGAGCAGTACTTC	CASSPPRQGRQVYEQYF
TRBV28	TRBJ2-3	few	NA	TGTGCCAGCAGTCGGGTGGTAACAGATACGCAGTATTTT	CASSRVVTDTQYF
TRBV18	TRBJ1-4	NA	TRBD1	TGTGCCAGCTCACCGGGACAGGGAAGAAACGAAAAACTGTTTTTT	CASSPGQGRNEKLFF
TRBV9	TRBJ1-2	many	TRBD1	TGTGCCAGCAGCCCTCGGACAGGGGCGGGAAGTGGCTACACCTTC	CASSPRTGAGSGYTF
TRBV7-2	TRBJ2-5	NA	TRBD1	TGTGCCAGCAGCCCGGGACAGGGGACTTCCCAGTACTTC	CASSPGQGTSQYF
TRBV30	TRBJ2-5	NA	NA	TGTGCCTGGAGGATGTCAGTCCAAGAGACCCAGTACTTC	CAWRMSVQETQYF
TRBV7-9	TRBJ2-3	NA	NA	TGTGCCAGCTCCCAGGACAGCACAGATACGCAGTATTTT	CASSQDSTDTQYF
TRBV28	TRBJ1-4	NA	NA	TGTGCCAGCAGTTTAGGGGGAGCTAATGAAAAACTGTTTTTT	CASSLGGANEKLFF